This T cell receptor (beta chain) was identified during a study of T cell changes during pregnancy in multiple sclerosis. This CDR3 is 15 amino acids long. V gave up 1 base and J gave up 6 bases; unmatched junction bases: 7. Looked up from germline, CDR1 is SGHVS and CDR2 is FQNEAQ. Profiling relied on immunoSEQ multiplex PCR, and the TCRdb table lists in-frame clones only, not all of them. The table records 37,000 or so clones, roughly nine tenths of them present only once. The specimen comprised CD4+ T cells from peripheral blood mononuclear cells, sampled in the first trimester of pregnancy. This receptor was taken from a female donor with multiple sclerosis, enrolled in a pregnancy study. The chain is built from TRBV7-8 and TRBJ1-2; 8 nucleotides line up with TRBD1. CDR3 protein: CASSLGRAGGDGYTF. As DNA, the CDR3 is TGTGCCAGCAGCTTAGGGAGGGCAGGGGGCGATGGCTACACCTTC.